Below are 21 T cell receptor beta chains sequenced from a single sample in a study of blood T cell repertoires in COVID-19. The assay was immunoSEQ multiplex PCR, and TCRdb's table has in-frame clones only and misses some. The sample records under 250,000 clones, 60% to 85% being singletons. Source material: peripheral blood. Source of these receptors: a woman aged 70-85 years with acute or convalescent COVID-19.

The rearrangement uses TRBV7-8 and TRBJ2-5, with 10 bases matching TRBD1. CDR1 is SGHVS and CDR2 is FQNEAQ in the germline V gene. Trimming cost V 3 bases and J 5 bases; bases outside gene matches: 3. This CDR3 is 14 amino acids long. The CDR3 loop is CASSFRDRGETQYF. CDR3 coding DNA: TGTGCCAGCAGCTTCCGGGACAGGGGTGAGACCCAGTACTTC. Based on the CDR3 plus reference TRBV7-8 and TRBJ2-5, the full variable domain is GAGVSQSPRYKVAKRGQDVALRCDPISGHVSLFWYQQALGQGPEFLTYFQNEAQLDKSGLPSDRFFAERPEGSVSTLKIQRTQQEDSAVYLCASSFRDRGETQYFGPGTRLLVL.

This chain joins TRBV3-1 (or the pseudogene TRBV3-2) and TRBJ2-1; D is perhaps TRBD2 (5 bases). The CDR3 is 13 residues long. Germline V gene sequence: CDR1 LGHDT, CDR2 YNNKEL (reference sequence). V was shortened by 2 bases and J by 15 bases, with 17 bases between the two germline ends. CDR3 nucleotide sequence: TGTGCCAGCAGCCAATCGGAGGTCCCCCGAATGTTCTTC. Translated, it gives CASSQSEVPRMFF.

This chain uses TRBV30 with TRBJ1-4; D is unresolved. The germline V and J ends were trimmed by 0 bases and 6 bases, with 8 bases remaining between them. CDR1 is GTSNPN and CDR2 is SVGIG in the germline V gene (reference sequence). The length of the CDR3 is 13 residues. Written as DNA, the CDR3 is TGTGCCTGGAGTGTCAGAGAGGATGAAAAACTGTTTTTT. Translated: CAWSVREDEKLFF.

DNA of the CDR3: TGCGCCAGCCAGACGGGGGGCGACTTGAACACTGAAGCTTTCTTT. Protein product: CASQTGGDLNTEAFF. The rearrangement links TRBV5-1 to TRBJ1-1, with D tentatively TRBD1 (6 bases). V shed 7 bases and J shed 0 bases, with 16 bases lying between them. This CDR3 is 15 amino acids long. Germline CDR1 SGHRS, CDR2 YFSETQ.

J is TRBJ1-1 and V is TRBV30, with D tentatively TRBD1 (6 bases). The germline V gene encodes CDR1 GTSNPN and CDR2 SVGIG (reference sequence). Trimming removed 1 base at V and 5 bases at J, with 11 bases between. The CDR3 runs to 13 residues. CDR3 DNA sequence: TGTGCCTGGAGTGACAGGGCGAGGACTGAAGCTTTCTTT. It yields the protein CAWSDRARTEAFF.

Written as DNA, the CDR3 is TGTGCCAGCAGTCTAGCGGGCCTATCCTACAATGAGCAGTTCTTC. Residues: CASSLAGLSYNEQFF. The V gene is TRBV6-5, the J gene TRBJ2-1; 8 bases fit TRBD2. Germline-derived CDR1 and CDR2 are MNHEY and SVGAGI. This CDR3 has 15 amino acids. J was trimmed by 1 base and V by 5 bases; bases with no gene match: 4.

This sequence joins TRBV19 and TRBJ1-3; 8 nucleotides line up with TRBD1. The CDR3 length is 15 residues. The germline V gene encodes CDR1 LNHDA and CDR2 SQIVND (reference sequence). V trimming: 10 bases; J trimming: 3 bases; junction bases outside the gene matches: 11. The CDR3 protein is CATEAGGYFGNTIYF. CDR3 nucleotide sequence: TGTGCCACTGAAGCAGGGGGCTACTTTGGAAACACCATATATTTT.

V and J are TRBV18 and TRBJ2-5; 11 bases match TRBD2. Trimming removed 5 bases from V and 4 bases from J; junction bases left unmatched: 12. This CDR3 is built from 17 residues. From germline, CDR1 is KGHSH and CDR2 LQKENI. The CDR3 sequence is CASSWKLAGGPLETQYF. In nucleotides, the CDR3 is TGTGCCAGCTCATGGAAGTTAGCGGGAGGGCCTTTAGAGACCCAGTACTTC.

The chain recombines TRBV9 with TRBJ2-3; 13 bases match TRBD2. V trimming: 4 bases; J trimming: 0 bases; junction bases outside the gene matches: 5. Germline V gives CDR1 SGDLS, CDR2 YYNGEE. The length of the CDR3 is 17 residues. For the CDR3, the DNA is TGTGCCAGCAGCTCCGGACTAGCGGGAGTTAGCACAGATACGCAGTATTTT. Its protein is CASSSGLAGVSTDTQYF.

CDR3 in DNA: TGTGCCAGCAGCCAAGGTTTCGCGGGAGCCTACGAGCAGTACTTC. Translated, it gives CASSQGFAGAYEQYF. V is TRBV3-1 (or the pseudogene TRBV3-2) and J is TRBJ2-7, with TRBD2 identical over 7 bases. V dropped 1 base and J dropped 2; count of bases not matched to a gene: 5. CDR1 and CDR2 (germline): LGHDT, YNNKEL (reference sequence). CDR3 length: 15 residues.

This chain uses TRBV11-2 with TRBJ1-1, with D perhaps matching TRBD1 (6 bases). The V and J ends lost 5 bases and 2 bases respectively, with 9 bases between them. The CDR3 extends over 13 amino acids. Germline assignment: CDR1 SGHAT and CDR2 FQNNGV. Here the CDR3 reads CASSKGDNTEAFF. The DNA for the CDR3 is TGTGCCAGCAGCAAGGGGGATAACACTGAAGCTTTCTTT.

The chain links TRBV30 to TRBJ1-1; TRBD1 is a possible D gene (6 bases). Germline lookup yields CDR1 GTSNPN and CDR2 SVGIG (reference sequence). The CDR3 has 12 residues. V lost 3 bases and J lost 3, with 8 bases in between. CDR3 sequence: CAWSTGYTEAFF. CDR3 nucleotide sequence: TGTGCCTGGAGCACAGGGTACACTGAAGCTTTCTTT.

The CDR3 spells CAIGLAGVGTGELFF. In DNA form, the CDR3 reads TGTGCCATCGGACTAGCGGGAGTCGGGACCGGGGAGCTGTTTTTT. The V call is TRBV11-2, the J call TRBJ2-2, with TRBD2 identical over 13 bases. Germline lookup yields CDR1 SGHAT and CDR2 FQNNGV. The trim removed 10 bases at V and 5 bases at J, leaving 7 bases unmatched. The CDR3 runs 15 residues.

V is TRBV18 and J is TRBJ1-4, with TRBD1 matching 7 bases. Germline CDR1 is KGHSH and CDR2 is LQKENI. This CDR3 region has 15 residues. Trimming at V came to 0 bases and at J to 7 bases, leaving 5 bases not matched to a gene. The DNA for the CDR3 is TGTGCCAGCTCACCACCGGACAGGAGGGGTGAAAAACTGTTTTTT. Encoded protein: CASSPPDRRGEKLFF.

The J gene is TRBJ2-1, the V gene TRBV27; TRBD2 matches 8 bases. The CDR3 is made up of 17 amino acids. The germline gives CDR1 MNHEY, CDR2 SMNVEV (reference sequence). V gave up 1 base and J gave up 4 bases; unmatched junction bases: 9. CDR3 in amino acids: CASSLLSGGRFYNEQFF. CDR3 sequence (DNA): TGTGCCAGCAGTTTATTAAGTGGCGGGAGGTTTTACAATGAGCAGTTCTTC.

The chain couples TRBV28 to TRBJ2-2; tentative D call: TRBD1 (6 bases). The CDR3 contains 13 residues. Germline-derived CDR1 and CDR2 are MDHEN and SYDVKM. Between the trimmed V and J ends, which lost 5 bases and 7 bases, there was a span of 11 bases. For the CDR3, the DNA is TGTGCCAGCAGTCGAGGGGGTAGCGGGGAGCTGTTTTTT. Protein: CASSRGGSGELFF.

This rearrangement joins TRBV2 to TRBJ2-3; TRBD1 agrees at 9 bases. J was trimmed by 7 bases and V by 3 bases; bases with no gene match: 5. The CDR3 contains 14 residues. CDR1 SNHLY and CDR2 FYNNEI come from the germline V gene. CDR3 nucleotide sequence: TGTGCCAGCAGTGAGCGGGACAGGGCCCATACGCAGTATTTT. It is translated as CASSERDRAHTQYF.

This clone has more than one count but fewer than ten. This sequence joins TRBV2 and TRBJ1-5; D not resolved. Looked up from germline, CDR1 is SNHLY and CDR2 is FYNNEI. The CDR3 covers 15 residues. Trimming stripped 6 bases from V and 0 bases from J, with 12 bases between. CDR3 sequence reads: CASRRQSSSNQPQHF. CDR3 coding DNA: TGTGCCAGCAGAAGGCAGTCTAGTAGCAATCAGCCCCAGCATTTT.

The genes are TRBV7-9 and TRBJ2-3, with a weak D call TRBD1 (5 bases). The CDR3 has 13 amino acids. Germline CDR1 is SEHNR and CDR2 is FQNEAQ (reference sequence). The ends were cut back, 0 bases at V and 5 bases at J, with 6 bases in the middle. CDR3 sequence: CASSLAGVDTQYF. The CDR3 DNA sequence: TGTGCCAGCAGCTTAGCAGGGGTAGATACGCAGTATTTT. The full variable domain, in which reference TRBV7-9 and TRBJ2-3 provide the parts outside the CDR3, is DTGVSQNPRHKITKRGQNVTFRCDPISEHNRLYWYRQTLGQGPEFLTYFQNEAQLEKSRLLSDRFSAERPKGSFSTLEIQRTEQGDSAMYLCASSLAGVDTQYFGPGTRLTVL.

This clone showed up just once. V usage is TRBV4-1 and J usage is TRBJ2-6, with D tentatively TRBD2 (5 bases). V was pared by 4 bases and J by 0 bases, with 16 bases between. From germline, CDR1 is MGHRA and CDR2 YSYEKL. CDR3 length: 18 residues. CDR3 sequence (DNA): TGCGCCAGCAGCCCTCAACCGCCGGAGGCCTCTGGGGCCAACGTCCTGACTTTC. Its translation: CASSPQPPEASGANVLTF.

The CDR3 here is CASSLVRDSGYTF. The DNA of the CDR3 is TGTGCCAGCAGTTTAGTCCGGGACAGTGGCTACACCTTC. The chain uses TRBV12-3 or TRBV12-4 and TRBJ1-2, with 7 bases that match TRBD1. J lost 7 bases, V lost 1 base, and 3 bases had no gene match. The CDR3 loop spans 13 amino acids.